This T cell receptor (beta chain) is drawn from a study of OX40 agonist ivuxolimab in advanced cancers. Profiling relied on immunoSEQ multiplex PCR, and the TCRdb table lists in-frame clones only, not all of them. The sample has over 150,000 clones, 85% to 95% seen once. Germline V gene data show CDR1 as SGHTA and CDR2 as FQGNSA. The CDR3 contains 14 residues. Trimming removed 3 bases at V and 1 base at J, with 8 bases between. The sequence derives from an adult with an advanced solid tumor such as melanoma, head and neck, liver or kidney cancer. Sequencing used CD4+ or CD8+ T cells sorted from blood, obtained in a trial of the OX40 agonist ivuxolimab. V is TRBV7-2 and J is TRBJ2-3; D unresolved. For the CDR3, the DNA is TGTGCCAGCAGCTTGTTGGATGGCACAGATACGCAGTATTTT. Its protein product is CASSLLDGTDTQYF.